The clone carrying this TCR beta chain was seen a few times. V dropped 5 bases and J dropped 10; count of bases not matched to a gene: 8. The CDR3 spans 13 residues. The V gene's germline CDR1 is SGHDT and CDR2 YYEEEE. This record comes from a study of blood T cell repertoires in COVID-19. Only in-frame clones appear in the TCRdb table, and some are missing; sequencing was by immunoSEQ multiplex PCR. The sample consists of tens of thousands of clones, about 86% of them appearing once. The sample taken for sequencing was peripheral blood. The receptor was isolated from a man aged 65 to 79 with acute or convalescent COVID-19. V gene TRBV5-6 combines with J gene TRBJ2-1, with 8 bases lining up with TRBD1. The CDR3 loop reads CASRTGQVGEQFF. CDR3 in DNA: TGTGCCAGCAGGACGGGACAGGTCGGGGAGCAGTTCTTC.